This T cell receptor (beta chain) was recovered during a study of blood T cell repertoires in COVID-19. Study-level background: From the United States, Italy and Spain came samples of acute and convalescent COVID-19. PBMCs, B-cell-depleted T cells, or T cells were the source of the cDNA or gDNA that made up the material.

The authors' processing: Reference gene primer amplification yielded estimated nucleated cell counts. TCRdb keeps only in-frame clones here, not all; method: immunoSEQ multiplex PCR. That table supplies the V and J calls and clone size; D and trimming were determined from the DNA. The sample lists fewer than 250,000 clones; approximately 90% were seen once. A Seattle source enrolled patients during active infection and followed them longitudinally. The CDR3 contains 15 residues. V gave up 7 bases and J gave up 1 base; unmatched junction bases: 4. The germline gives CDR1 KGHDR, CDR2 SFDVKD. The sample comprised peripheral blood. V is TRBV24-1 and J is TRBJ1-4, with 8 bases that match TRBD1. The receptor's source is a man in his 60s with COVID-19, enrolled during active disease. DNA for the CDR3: TGTGCCACCAGAGGGACAGGAGGAACTAATGAAAAACTGTTTTTT. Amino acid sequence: CATRGTGGTNEKLFF.